This passage covers 13 T cell receptor beta chains from one sample sequenced in a study of T cell responses to AZD1222 COVID-19 vaccine. Produced via immunoSEQ multiplex PCR; TCRdb's table is partial and in-frame only. The sample contains about 150,000 clones, 70% to 90% of which appear only once. The sample consisted of peripheral blood, taken on day 0 of AZD1222 vaccination. The receptors originated from an adult in good health.

This chain connects TRBV7-2 to TRBJ1-2; D remains ambiguous. The CDR3 totals 14 residues. Germline V lookup: CDR1 SGHTA, CDR2 FQGNSA. The V end lost 5 bases, the J end lost 4 bases, and 14 bases lay between the germline ends. The CDR3 DNA is TGTGCCAGCAGCAGGGCCGGGAATCCCTATGGCTACACCTTC. Its protein product is CASSRAGNPYGYTF.

This chain uses TRBV5-4 with TRBJ1-1, with no clear D. The CDR3 is made up of 13 amino acids. Germline V gene data show CDR1 as SGHNT and CDR2 as YYREEE (reference sequence). Deletions cut 4 bases from V and 0 bases from J, with 7 bases between. CDR3 loop: CASSVDLNTEAFF. The CDR3 DNA sequence: TGTGCCAGCAGCGTCGACTTGAACACTGAAGCTTTCTTT.

CDR3 sequence reads: CASSLGEGGGKNIQYF. In DNA, the CDR3 is TGTGCCAGCAGCTTGGGTGAGGGGGGTGGTAAAAACATTCAGTACTTC. This chain links TRBV7-2 with TRBJ2-4, with D perhaps matching TRBD1 or TRBD2 (6 bases each). V was cut by 3 bases and J by 4 bases, with 16 bases left in between. From germline, CDR1 is SGHTA and CDR2 FQGNSA. The CDR3 is 16 residues long.

V and J are TRBV9 and TRBJ1-6, with 7 bases aligning to TRBD1. The CDR3 has 14 residues. The J segment lost 6 bases and the V segment lost 3 bases, leaving 3 bases of the junction unmatched. CDR1 is SGDLS, CDR2 YYNGEE, per germline. CDR3 DNA: TGTGCCAGCAGCGCCTCAGGGGGTAATTCACCCCTCCACTTT. Encoded protein: CASSASGGNSPLHF.

This chain connects TRBV11-3 to TRBJ2-1; no clear D. V shed 0 bases and J shed 3 bases, with 6 bases lying between them. Germline V lookup: CDR1 SGHNT, CDR2 YENEEA. This CDR3 region has 14 residues. CDR3 loop: CASSLEQVYNEQFF. The DNA for the CDR3 is TGTGCCAGCAGCTTAGAGCAGGTCTACAATGAGCAGTTCTTC.

This rearrangement joins TRBV2 to TRBJ1-5; D call uncertain. CDR3 length equals 15 residues. Germline CDR1 is SNHLY and CDR2 is FYNNEI. Trimming pared 6 bases from V and 1 base from J, leaving 13 bases between. The CDR3 protein is CASSDDWRSNQPQHF. CDR3 DNA: TGTGCCAGCAGCGATGACTGGAGGAGCAATCAGCCCCAGCATTTT.

This chain connects TRBV5-1 to TRBJ2-7, with 8 bases lining up with TRBD2. Trimming removed 4 bases from V and 6 bases from J; junction bases left unmatched: 9. The CDR3 totals 14 residues. Germline V gene data show CDR1 as SGHRS and CDR2 as YFSETQ. The CDR3 region has the DNA TGCGCCAGCAGCCGCGTCGGGGGGGACGGCGAGCAGTACTTC. It encodes CASSRVGGDGEQYF.

The chain combines TRBV4-1 with TRBJ1-6; 9 nucleotides align to TRBD1. Germline V gene data show CDR1 as MGHRA and CDR2 as YSYEKL. Germline trimming cut 4 bases from V and 8 bases from J; bases unmatched to any gene: 0. This CDR3 comprises 13 residues. CDR3 loop: CASSRDRDSPLHF. The CDR3, as DNA: TGCGCCAGCAGCCGGGACAGGGATTCACCCCTCCACTTT.

This chain joins TRBV9 and TRBJ1-1, with D perhaps matching TRBD1 (6 bases). This CDR3 has 18 amino acids. The V end lost 2 bases, the J end lost 0 bases, and 20 bases lay between the germline ends. The V gene's germline CDR1 is SGDLS and CDR2 YYNGEE. The CDR3 reads CASSVAPGGDTLNTEAFF. The CDR3 coding sequence is TGTGCCAGCAGCGTGGCCCCCGGAGGGGACACTCTGAACACTGAAGCTTTCTTT.

This clone appeared a single time. The chain uses TRBV5-1 and TRBJ2-1; TRBD1 might be the D (6 bases). CDR3 length equals 16 residues. V lost 0 bases and J 3 bases, leaving 13 bases between the germline ends. The germline V gene has CDR1 SGHRS and CDR2 YFSETQ. The CDR3 DNA reads as TGCGCCAGCAGCTTGGCTACAGGGATCGTCTACAATGAGCAGTTCTTC. It translates to CASSLATGIVYNEQFF.

CDR3 sequence (DNA): TGTGCCAGCAGGTACAGGGGAAGCACAGATACGCAGTATTTT. Protein sequence: CASRYRGSTDTQYF. The genes are TRBV7-2 and TRBJ2-3; 7 bases agree with TRBD1. Germline lookup yields CDR1 SGHTA and CDR2 FQGNSA. Trimming removed 6 bases from V and 0 bases from J; junction bases left unmatched: 3. This CDR3 spans 14 amino acids.

The J gene is TRBJ1-2, the V gene TRBV19; TRBD1 agrees at 8 bases. This CDR3 region has 12 residues. Germline trimming cut 11 bases from V and 6 bases from J; bases unmatched to any gene: 8. Germline CDR1 reads LNHDA; CDR2 reads SQIVND (reference sequence). The CDR3 loop reads CAGRTGIDGYTF. The CDR3 DNA reads TGTGCCGGAAGGACAGGGATTGATGGCTACACCTTC.

The genes are TRBV2 and TRBJ2-5; D is possibly TRBD1 (5 bases). The V end was cut by 4 bases, the J end by 4 bases, with 7 bases between. The CDR3 runs 12 residues. Germline V gives CDR1 SNHLY, CDR2 FYNNEI. The CDR3 reads CASSARGETQYF. The CDR3 nucleotides are TGTGCCAGCAGTGCAAGGGGAGAGACCCAGTACTTC.